Presented here are 29 T cell receptor beta chains from one specimen sequenced in a study of STAT3 mutations in large granular lymphocyte leukemia. Study findings and constraints: In T-cell large granular lymphocyte leukemia, about half of patients showed multiple immunodominant subclonotypes.

These receptors lack a known antigen. Measured with immunoSEQ multiplex PCR; TCRdb has only the in-frame clones, and not every one. The repertoire consists of under 15,000 clones, with 88% occurring once and the leading ten covering less than 15%. Sequenced: PBMCs. These receptors were obtained from a human donor with T large granular lymphocyte leukemia. Some clones in this sample may be carry-over from other donors' samples.

The chain links TRBV5-4 to TRBJ1-6, with TRBD1 as a possible D gene (5 bases). The CDR3 sequence is 16 residues long. Germline assignment: CDR1 SGHNT and CDR2 YYREEE (reference sequence). V was clipped by 0 bases and J by 9 bases, with 16 bases between them. The DNA of the CDR3 is TGTGCCAGCAGCTTGGCCGGAAGCAGGGTCCGTTCACCCCTCCACTTT. It codes for CASSLAGSRVRSPLHF.

This chain uses TRBV27 with TRBJ2-3; TRBD2 agrees at 8 bases. Trimming at V came to 3 bases and at J to 6 bases, leaving 11 bases not matched to a gene. CDR1 and CDR2 from the germline V gene are MNHEY and SMNVEV (reference sequence). The CDR3 extends over 16 amino acids. This CDR3 is CASSLTAGGGTDTQYF. The CDR3 coding sequence is TGTGCCAGCAGTTTGACGGCGGGAGGAGGGACTGATACGCAGTATTTT.

In this sample, this clone turned up once. The rearrangement links TRBV19 to TRBJ1-5; TRBD1 matches at 8 bases. Germline trimming cut 1 base from V and 0 bases from J; bases unmatched to any gene: 11. The CDR3 runs 19 residues. Germline assignment: CDR1 LNHDA and CDR2 SQIVND (reference sequence). Here the CDR3 DNA reads TGTGCCAGTAGTATAGGACGACTTGGGACAGGACATAGCAATCAGCCCCAGCATTTT. Amino acids: CASSIGRLGTGHSNQPQHF.

To note about this clone: Compared with germline, one end of the junction differs, possibly owing to a read error. The chain employs TRBV7-7 and TRBJ2-2; TRBD1 matches 9 bases. Germline V gene lookup returns CDR1 SSHAT and CDR2 FNYEAQ (reference sequence). CDR3 length equals 15 residues. CDR3 region: CASSLQGAGTGELFF. As DNA, the CDR3 is TGTGCTAGCAGCTTACAGGGGGCGGGCACCGGGGAGCTGTTTTTT.

The V call is TRBV21-1, the J call TRBJ2-7; the table gives TRBD2 as D, unverified against the DNA. TRBV21-1 is assigned pseudogene status. The CDR3 loop spans 17 amino acids. The CDR3 sequence: CASSKALWREPSYEQYV. CDR3 coding DNA: TGTGCCAGCAGCAAAGCGCTTTGGAGGGAGCCGTCCTACGAGCAGTACGTC.

The chain employs TRBV2 and TRBJ2-3; no clear D. The V gene lost 7 bases and the J gene lost 4 bases, with 6 bases spanning the gap. Germline CDR1 and CDR2: SNHLY and FYNNEI. The CDR3 extends over 11 amino acids. In DNA form, the CDR3 reads TGTGCCAGCATAGAGGCAGATACGCAGTATTTT. Translating it yields CASIEADTQYF.

The CDR3 nucleotides are TGTGCCAGCAGGTTTTCGAATGAAAAACTGTTTTTT. Encoded protein: CASRFSNEKLFF. The chain carries TRBV6-1 and TRBJ1-4; no clear D gene. This CDR3 contains 12 residues. V lost 6 bases to trimming and J lost 5 bases, with 7 bases between them. Germline V gene lookup returns CDR1 MNHNS and CDR2 SASEGT.

This sequence joins TRBV6-1 and TRBJ2-7; D is possibly TRBD2 (5 bases). V was trimmed by 7 bases and J by 3 bases, leaving 16 bases between them. This CDR3 is 14 amino acids long. CDR1 MNHNS and CDR2 SASEGT come from the germline V gene. The CDR3 DNA sequence: TGTGCCAGCATCCCAGGACTCAACTTCTACGAGCAGTACTTC. Its translation is CASIPGLNFYEQYF.

This chain uses TRBV10-3 with TRBJ1-2, with D possibly being TRBD1 (5 bases). The CDR3 is 13 amino acids. Deletions cut 6 bases from V and 5 bases from J, with 13 bases between. Germline CDR1 ENHRY, CDR2 SYGVKD. The CDR3 reads CAIRHRLIYGYTF. The CDR3, as DNA: TGTGCCATCAGGCACAGGCTGATATATGGCTACACCTTC.

The genes are TRBV10-1 and TRBJ2-5; D remains ambiguous. The V and J ends lost 0 bases and 5 bases respectively, with 13 bases between them. Germline-derived CDR1 and CDR2 are WNHNN and SYGVQD (reference sequence). The CDR3 totals 15 residues. CDR3 sequence: CASSESTWAWETQYF. The CDR3 DNA is TGCGCCAGCAGTGAGTCTACCTGGGCTTGGGAGACCCAGTACTTC.

V usage is TRBV2 and J usage is TRBJ2-7; 9 bases agree with TRBD2. After removal of 0 bases from V and 0 bases from J, the junction contained 6 bases not matched to a gene. CDR3 length: 17 residues. Germline assignment: CDR1 SNHLY and CDR2 FYNNEI. CDR3 amino acids: CASSEAGLALSSYEQYF. In DNA, the CDR3 is TGTGCCAGCAGTGAAGCGGGACTAGCCCTTAGCTCCTACGAGCAGTACTTC.

The chain has TRBV19 and TRBJ1-5, with D perhaps TRBD1 (6 bases). V dropped 2 bases and J dropped 0 bases, with 11 bases sitting between them. This CDR3 spans 16 amino acids. The V gene's germline CDR1 is LNHDA and CDR2 SQIVND (reference sequence). The CDR3 nucleotides read TGTGCCAGTAGTATAATGGGGGGCCGTAGCAATCAGCCCCAGCATTTT. Its protein product is CASSIMGGRSNQPQHF.

The V gene is TRBV18, the J gene TRBJ2-7; D is undetermined. With 1 base removed from V and 0 bases from J, the gap between germline ends came to 7 bases. The CDR3 has 14 amino acids. Germline CDR1 KGHSH, CDR2 LQKENI. For the CDR3, the DNA is TGTGCCAGCTCACCACTGGGTACCTCCTACGAGCAGTACTTC. This sequence encodes CASSPLGTSYEQYF.

The chain carries TRBV19 and TRBJ2-3, with D hard to call. V was shortened by 7 bases and J by 7 bases, with 15 bases between the two germline ends. Germline V CDR1 and CDR2: LNHDA, SQIVND (reference sequence). This CDR3 has 13 residues. The chain's CDR3 is CASTISPSNTQYF. Written as DNA, the CDR3 is TGTGCCAGTACCATTTCTCCATCGAATACGCAGTATTTT.

V usage is TRBV29-1 and J usage is TRBJ2-3; D gene unclear. This CDR3 comprises 14 residues. Germline V gene data show CDR1 as SQVTM and CDR2 as ANQGSEA. V lost 3 bases and J 6 bases, leaving 16 bases between the germline ends. The CDR3 nucleotides are TGCAGCGTTGATGAGCCTACCCGCGGCGATACGCAGTATTTT. Translation gives CSVDEPTRGDTQYF.

This clone occurred once. This chain connects TRBV4-1 to TRBJ2-3, with D perhaps TRBD1 (5 bases). CDR1 is MGHRA and CDR2 is YSYEKL in the germline V gene. The V gene lost 0 bases and the J gene lost 4 bases, with 8 bases spanning the gap. The CDR3 is 14 residues long. The CDR3 here is CASSQDGRADTQYF. For the CDR3, the DNA is TGCGCCAGCAGCCAAGATGGCAGGGCAGATACGCAGTATTTT.

This clone was detected once. The CDR3 here is CSVQGLAYEQYF. The CDR3 DNA reads TGCAGCGTTCAGGGACTTGCATACGAGCAGTACTTC. The V gene is TRBV29-1, the J gene TRBJ2-7; perhaps TRBD2 as D (6 bases). The CDR3 is 12 residues long. The germline V and J ends were trimmed by 5 bases and 4 bases, with 12 bases remaining between them. The germline V gene encodes CDR1 SQVTM and CDR2 ANQGSEA.

The chain couples TRBV28 to TRBJ1-6, with D unclear. Per germline, CDR1 MDHEN and CDR2 SYDVKM. This CDR3 spans 14 amino acids. The V end lost 6 bases, the J end lost 9 bases, and 15 bases lay between the germline ends. Here the CDR3 DNA reads TGTGCCAGCAGAACCCTGCAGGACGGTTCACCCCTCCACTTT. Translating it yields CASRTLQDGSPLHF.

The chain employs TRBV7-9 and TRBJ2-5; 13 bases line up with TRBD2. V dropped 4 bases and J dropped 4; count of bases not matched to a gene: 9. The V gene's germline CDR1 is SEHNR and CDR2 FQNEAQ (reference sequence). This CDR3 is 17 amino acids long. The CDR3 region has the DNA TGTGCCAGCAGCTGGGGACTAGCGGGAAGGAACGGAGAGACCCAGTACTTC. Translated: CASSWGLAGRNGETQYF.

This sequence joins TRBV19 and TRBJ1-2; no firm D call. The CDR3 covers 12 residues. Looked up from germline, CDR1 is LNHDA and CDR2 is SQIVND (reference sequence). Trimming removed 3 bases at V and 2 bases at J, with 4 bases between. CDR3 in DNA: TGTGCCAGTAGTATGAGGAACTATGGCTACACCTTC. This translates into CASSMRNYGYTF.

The chain carries TRBV6-5 and TRBJ1-4, with 8 bases fitting TRBD1. The trim removed 4 bases at V and 5 bases at J, leaving 3 bases unmatched. CDR3 length: 14 amino acids. Germline CDR1 MNHEY, CDR2 SVGAGI. Written as DNA, the CDR3 is TGTGCCAGCAGTTTCCAGGGGGCGAATGAAAAACTGTTTTTT. Its protein product is CASSFQGANEKLFF.

The chain employs TRBV29-1 and TRBJ1-1, with 10 bases fitting TRBD1. The CDR3 is 13 amino acids. Looked up from germline, CDR1 is SQVTM and CDR2 is ANQGSEA. V lost 5 bases and J lost 4; bases outside the gene matches: 4. The CDR3 here is CSVSRTGGTEAFF. CDR3 in DNA: TGCAGCGTTTCTCGGACAGGGGGCACTGAAGCTTTCTTT.

This sequence joins TRBV9 and TRBJ1-1; TRBD1 matches 9 bases. The CDR3 is made up of 17 amino acids. Trimming cost V 6 bases and J 1 base; bases outside gene matches: 13. The V gene's germline CDR1 is SGDLS and CDR2 YYNGEE. CDR3 nucleotide sequence: TGTGCCAGCACTAAGCGGGGACAGGGTCTTGGGAACACTGAAGCTTTCTTT. This translates into CASTKRGQGLGNTEAFF.

The chain couples TRBV4-1 to TRBJ1-4; tentative D call: TRBD1 (5 bases). Trimming left V 1 base short and J 8 bases short, with 14 bases between. Per the germline V gene, CDR1 is MGHRA and CDR2 is YSYEKL. The CDR3 covers 15 residues. As DNA, the CDR3 is TGCGCCAGCAGCCAAGGCAGGGCCACCTTCGAAAAACTGTTTTTT. Protein sequence: CASSQGRATFEKLFF.

The chain has TRBV28 and TRBJ2-3, with 8 bases identical to TRBD2. The V gene end was trimmed by 8 bases and the J gene end by 1 base; junction bases not matched to a gene: 5. There are 14 residues in the CDR3. CDR1 is MDHEN and CDR2 is SYDVKM in the germline V gene. The CDR3 DNA sequence: TGTGCCAGCGCAAGCGGGGGCCGCACAGATACGCAGTATTTT. Translating it yields CASASGGRTDTQYF.

This chain connects TRBV5-4 to TRBJ1-2, with D tentatively TRBD1 (6 bases). The CDR3 contains 13 residues. Trimming stripped 4 bases from V and 6 bases from J, with 13 bases between. Per germline, CDR1 SGHNT and CDR2 YYREEE (reference sequence). CDR3 sequence: CASSGTTGNGYTF. The CDR3 nucleotides read TGTGCCAGCAGCGGAACCACAGGGAATGGCTACACCTTC.

This clone was seen a handful of times. The J gene is TRBJ2-3, the V gene TRBV5-4; D is unclear. This CDR3 region has 16 residues. CDR1 is SGHNT, CDR2 YYREEE, per germline (reference sequence). V gave up 0 bases and J gave up 0 bases, with 11 bases separating them. CDR3: CASSLGPAASTDTQYF. CDR3 coding DNA: TGTGCCAGCAGCTTGGGTCCTGCTGCTAGCACAGATACGCAGTATTTT.

This clone was observed once. The CDR3 protein is CASSPAVGGEKLFF. The CDR3 DNA follows: TGTGCCAGCTCACCCGCGGTGGGGGGTGAAAAACTGTTTTTT. The chain has TRBV18 and TRBJ1-4; D might be TRBD1 (5 bases). Germline V gene data show CDR1 as KGHSH and CDR2 as LQKENI. The V gene lost 3 bases and the J gene lost 7 bases, with 12 bases spanning the gap. The CDR3 covers 14 residues.

This clone appeared a single time. The V gene is TRBV19, the J gene TRBJ1-5; a weak D match, TRBD1 (5 bases). Germline V CDR1 and CDR2: LNHDA, SQIVND (reference sequence). V was clipped by 11 bases and J by 9 bases, with 23 bases between them. This CDR3 spans 14 amino acids. CDR3 protein: CAVAWLGDVGPQHF. The DNA for the CDR3 is TGTGCCGTCGCCTGGCTAGGGGACGTCGGGCCCCAGCATTTT.